Presented here are 30 T cell receptor beta chains from one specimen sequenced in a study of CD8 T cells in acute hepatitis C reinfection. As for time point: naive CD8 control sorted from an acute-time-point sample. Profiling relied on immunoSEQ multiplex PCR, and the TCRdb table lists in-frame clones only, not all of them. The sample contains 30,000 to 45,000 clones, 80% to 90% of which appear only once. The sequenced material came from naive CD8+ T cells from PBMCs. The receptors come from a woman under 30 who spontaneously cleared hepatitis C infection.

This sequence joins TRBV15 and TRBJ2-3, with D hard to call. Germline V gene data show CDR1 as LNHNV and CDR2 as YYDKDF (reference sequence). V lost 2 bases, J lost 0 bases, and 12 bases lay in between. The CDR3 totals 16 residues. The CDR3 loop reads CATSRYKPGSTDTQYF. The CDR3 nucleotides are TGTGCCACCAGCAGATATAAGCCGGGCAGCACAGATACGCAGTATTTT.

This clone has just one count. The rearrangement uses TRBV7-2 and TRBJ2-1, with TRBD2 matching over 7 bases. J lost 4 bases, V lost 4 bases, and 13 bases had no gene match. This CDR3 is 17 amino acids long. Germline V CDR1 and CDR2: SGHTA, FQGNSA. CDR3 nucleotide sequence: TGTGCCAGCAGCTACTTTATTGGGCTAGCGGATTACAATGAGCAGTTCTTC. Amino acid sequence: CASSYFIGLADYNEQFF.

The chain is built from TRBV6-5 and TRBJ2-1, with TRBD2 matching over 16 bases. Germline V gives CDR1 MNHEY, CDR2 SVGAGI. There are 15 residues in the CDR3. With V trimmed by 7 bases and J by 8 bases, 5 bases remained unmatched. The CDR3 sequence is CASTRGTSGRDEQFF. CDR3 nucleotides: TGTGCCAGCACCCGAGGGACTAGCGGGAGGGATGAGCAGTTCTTC.

CDR3 sequence reads: CASSSRLAGGPRGSYNEQFF. The CDR3 coding sequence is TGTGCCAGCAGTTCAAGACTAGCGGGAGGGCCTAGGGGCTCCTACAATGAGCAGTTCTTC. V gene TRBV27 combines with J gene TRBJ2-1, with 14 bases matching TRBD2. This CDR3 contains 20 residues. The V segment lost 4 bases and the J segment 0 bases; nucleotides outside the gene matches: 11. Germline V gene lookup returns CDR1 MNHEY and CDR2 SMNVEV (reference sequence).

J is TRBJ2-2 and V is TRBV4-1; 9 bases match TRBD2. Germline V lookup: CDR1 MGHRA, CDR2 YSYEKL. The V segment lost 7 bases and the J segment 0 bases; nucleotides outside the gene matches: 12. This CDR3 has 18 amino acids. The CDR3 spells CASTHGGGRVPNTGELFF. As DNA, the CDR3 is TGCGCCAGCACCCACGGGGGCGGGAGGGTGCCGAACACCGGGGAGCTGTTTTTT.

This chain joins TRBV2 and TRBJ2-3, with 13 bases fitting TRBD2. This CDR3 region has 21 residues. V shed 3 bases and J 4 bases; nucleotides not matched to a gene: 19. The germline CDR1 and CDR2 sequences are SNHLY and FYNNEI. The CDR3 reads CASSDPRGLPLTSGRPDTQYF. CDR3 nucleotides: TGTGCCAGCAGTGACCCTCGGGGGTTGCCTTTGACTAGCGGGAGGCCAGATACGCAGTATTTT.

The genes are TRBV5-1 and TRBJ2-3, with 8 positions matching TRBD2. There are 15 residues in the CDR3. V shed 3 bases and J 4 bases; nucleotides not matched to a gene: 7. Germline V gene data show CDR1 as SGHRS and CDR2 as YFSETQ. Written as DNA, the CDR3 is TGCGCCAGCAGCTCCGAGCGGGAGTGGGCAGATACGCAGTATTTT. Amino acid sequence: CASSSEREWADTQYF. The whole variable domain, remainder taken from reference TRBV5-1 and TRBJ2-3, is KAGVTQTPRYLIKTRGQQVTLSCSPISGHRSVSWYQQTPGQGLQFLFEYFSETQRNKGNFPGRFSGRQFSNSRSEMNVSTLELGDSALYLCASSSEREWADTQYFGPGTRLTVL.

The chain employs TRBV15 and TRBJ2-2; 10 bases map to TRBD1. The trim removed 1 base at V and 5 bases at J, leaving 4 bases unmatched. Germline V gene data show CDR1 as LNHNV and CDR2 as YYDKDF (reference sequence). This CDR3 contains 16 residues. The CDR3 bases are TGTGCCACCAGCAGAGTTGGACAGGGGGTGACCGGGGAGCTGTTTTTT. Amino acid sequence: CATSRVGQGVTGELFF. Supplemented by reference TRBV15 and TRBJ2-2, the full variable domain reads DAMVIQNPRYQVTQFGKPVTLSCSQTLNHNVMYWYQQKSSQAPKLLFHYYDKDFNNEADTPDNFQSRRPNTSFCFLDIRSPGLGDTAMYLCATSRVGQGVTGELFFGEGSRLTVL.

A few counts support this clone. This chain uses TRBV27 with TRBJ2-1, with 7 bases identical to TRBD1. This CDR3 spans 15 amino acids. Germline assignment: CDR1 MNHEY and CDR2 SMNVEV (reference sequence). The V gene end was trimmed by 7 bases and the J gene end by 0 bases; junction bases not matched to a gene: 6. The CDR3 region has the DNA TGTGCCAGCATCACCTCAGGGGGCTCCTACAATGAGCAGTTCTTC. Translated: CASITSGGSYNEQFF.

The V and J genes are TRBV5-1 and TRBJ2-1, with 8 bases fitting TRBD2. The CDR3 spans 16 residues. Germline trimming cut 0 bases from V and 5 bases from J; bases unmatched to any gene: 7. CDR1 SGHRS and CDR2 YFSETQ come from the germline V gene. The CDR3: CASSLEPGLGDNEQFF. As DNA, the CDR3 is TGCGCCAGCAGCTTGGAACCGGGACTAGGAGACAATGAGCAGTTCTTC.

The rearrangement links TRBV27 to TRBJ2-1, with a tentative D call TRBD2 (5 bases). Germline CDR1 reads MNHEY; CDR2 reads SMNVEV (reference sequence). Trimming removed 7 bases at V and 0 bases at J, with 13 bases between. The length of the CDR3 is 15 residues. The CDR3 DNA reads TGTGCCAGCAAGGAGGATCCGAGCTCCTACAATGAGCAGTTCTTC. As protein: CASKEDPSSYNEQFF.

The chain couples TRBV5-4 to TRBJ1-1; D not resolved. Trimming took 1 base from V and 7 from J, leaving 8 bases between them. The CDR3 is 12 amino acids. CDR1 SGHNT and CDR2 YYREEE come from the germline V gene (reference sequence). The DNA for the CDR3 is TGTGCCAGCAGCTTGTGGGCAGATGAAGCTTTCTTT. Protein: CASSLWADEAFF.

The rearrangement links TRBV11-2 to TRBJ2-1; D possibly corresponds to TRBD2 (6 bases). The V end was cut by 6 bases, the J end by 0 bases, with 18 bases between. Germline V gene data show CDR1 as SGHAT and CDR2 as FQNNGV. The CDR3 covers 17 residues. CDR3 DNA: TGTGCCAGCAGGCCCATCATTGGGGGGAGCTCCTACAATGAGCAGTTCTTC. It translates to CASRPIIGGSSYNEQFF. The whole variable domain, remainder taken from reference TRBV11-2 and TRBJ2-1, is EAGVAQSPRYKIIEKRQSVAFWCNPISGHATLYWYQQILGQGPKLLIQFQNNGVVDDSQLPKDRFSAERLKGVDSTLKIQPAKLEDSAVYLCASRPIIGGSSYNEQFFGPGTRLTVL.

The chain employs TRBV10-3 and TRBJ1-1, with 7 bases lining up with TRBD1. The CDR3 has 14 residues. J gave up 0 bases and V 5 bases, and 3 bases lay outside the gene matches. Germline V lookup: CDR1 ENHRY, CDR2 SYGVKD. CDR3 coding DNA: TGTGCCATCAGTAGACAGGGAATGAACACTGAAGCTTTCTTT. Protein product: CAISRQGMNTEAFF.

The V call is TRBV14, the J call TRBJ2-1; TRBD2 agrees at 9 bases. Germline CDR1 is SGHDN and CDR2 is FVKESK. The CDR3 is made up of 14 amino acids. V lost 6 bases to trimming and J lost 2 bases; unmatched junction nucleotides: 2. CDR3 region: CASSRTSAYNEQFF. The CDR3 region has the DNA TGTGCCAGCAGTCGGACTAGCGCCTACAATGAGCAGTTCTTC.

J is TRBJ1-1 and V is TRBV10-1; unclear D gene. Per the germline V gene, CDR1 is WNHNN and CDR2 is SYGVQD (reference sequence). V dropped 3 bases and J dropped 2 bases, with 16 bases sitting between them. The CDR3 is 16 residues long. This CDR3 is CASSDGLTKGNTEAFF. Here the CDR3 DNA reads TGCGCCAGCAGTGATGGGTTGACTAAGGGAAACACTGAAGCTTTCTTT.

The chain recombines TRBV27 with TRBJ1-2; 7 bases match TRBD1. The CDR3 sequence is 18 residues long. After removal of 6 bases from V and 1 base from J, the junction contained 17 bases not matched to a gene. Germline V lookup: CDR1 MNHEY, CDR2 SMNVEV (reference sequence). Here the CDR3 reads CASRKRLNSGGDNYGYTF. The CDR3 DNA sequence: TGTGCCAGCAGAAAAAGGCTTAATTCAGGGGGGGATAACTATGGCTACACCTTC.

This clone has a handful of counts. The chain is built from TRBV25-1 and TRBJ2-1; D is ambiguous. The germline V gene encodes CDR1 MGHDK and CDR2 SYGVNS. The CDR3 runs to 13 residues. Trimming took off 8 bases at V and 5 bases at J, with 13 bases between the two ends. The CDR3 loop reads CASGNYFNNEQFF. CDR3 coding DNA: TGTGCCAGCGGAAACTACTTTAACAATGAGCAGTTCTTC.

This sequence joins TRBV13 and TRBJ2-7, with D unresolved. Trimming stripped 6 bases from V and 2 bases from J, with 14 bases between. CDR3 length equals 14 residues. CDR1 PRHDT and CDR2 FYEKMQ come from the germline V gene (reference sequence). CDR3 in amino acids: CASRTGNSAYEQYF. As DNA, the CDR3 is TGTGCCAGCAGGACGGGTAATAGTGCCTACGAGCAGTACTTC.

The chain recombines TRBV27 with TRBJ2-3, with 7 bases matching TRBD2. This CDR3 has 13 residues. Unmatched junction bases numbered 3, after V lost 0 bases and J lost 9 bases. Germline V gene sequence: CDR1 MNHEY, CDR2 SMNVEV (reference sequence). CDR3 DNA sequence: TGTGCCAGCAGTTTATCGGGCGGGAGCACGCAGTATTTT. Its protein product is CASSLSGGSTQYF.

V and J are TRBV19 and TRBJ2-7; either TRBD1 or TRBD2 may fit D (6 bases each). The CDR3 runs 14 residues. The germline gives CDR1 LNHDA, CDR2 SQIVND (reference sequence). Trimming cost V 6 bases and J 3 bases, with 15 bases left between them. The chain's CDR3 is CASSGGGHLYEQYF. In nucleotides, the CDR3 is TGTGCCAGTAGCGGAGGGGGACACCTCTACGAGCAGTACTTC. Supplemented by reference TRBV19 and TRBJ2-7, the full variable domain reads DGGITQSPKYLFRKEGQNVTLSCEQNLNHDAMYWYRQDPGQGLRLIYYSQIVNDFQKGDIAEGYSVSREKKESFPLTVTSAQKNPTAFYLCASSGGGHLYEQYFGPGTRLTVT.

The chain has TRBV27 and TRBJ1-1, with no clear D. CDR3 size: 11 residues. The germline V and J ends were trimmed by 11 bases and 8 bases, with 15 bases remaining between them. CDR1 MNHEY and CDR2 SMNVEV come from the germline V gene (reference sequence). The CDR3 bases are TGTGCCTCCCTTTCGGGAGAAGAAGCTTTCTTT. This codes for CASLSGEEAFF.

This chain uses TRBV27 with TRBJ2-7, with 8 bases aligning to TRBD1. This CDR3 region has 16 residues. Germline V lookup: CDR1 MNHEY, CDR2 SMNVEV (reference sequence). The trim removed 2 bases at V and 0 bases at J, leaving 6 bases unmatched. CDR3 sequence: CASSLVDRGLSYEQYF. As DNA, the CDR3 is TGTGCCAGCAGTTTAGTAGACAGGGGCCTCTCCTACGAGCAGTACTTC.

This chain connects TRBV4-1 to TRBJ2-7, with D hard to call. V was trimmed by 0 bases and J by 5 bases, leaving 17 bases between them. CDR3 length: 16 amino acids. CDR1 and CDR2 (germline): MGHRA, YSYEKL. The DNA of the CDR3 is TGCGCCAGCAGCCAAGATATCGGCGAAGGTTCCGACGAGCAGTACTTC. Translation: CASSQDIGEGSDEQYF.

The rearrangement joins TRBV9 to TRBJ2-1; D may be TRBD1 (6 bases). This CDR3 is 16 amino acids long. The germline CDR1 and CDR2 sequences are SGDLS and YYNGEE. V lost 4 bases to trimming and J lost 8 bases, with 22 bases between them. The CDR3 spells CASSTQGTTTFDEQFF. The CDR3 bases are TGTGCCAGCAGCACTCAGGGGACCACAACTTTCGATGAGCAGTTCTTC.

The CDR3 DNA follows: TGTGCCAGCAGCTTGACTAGCGGGAGGGCCAGAGATACGCAGTATTTT. Its translation is CASSLTSGRARDTQYF. V usage is TRBV7-9 and J usage is TRBJ2-3, with 14 nucleotides matching TRBD2. Trimming took 3 bases from V and 5 from J; bases not matched to a gene: 4. The CDR3 consists of 16 residues. Germline assignment: CDR1 SEHNR and CDR2 FQNEAQ (reference sequence).

The chain is built from TRBV7-9 and TRBJ1-2; no reliable D call. CDR3 length: 11 residues. Trimming cost V 6 bases and J 7 bases, with 9 bases left between them. Germline CDR1 reads SEHNR; CDR2 reads FQNEAQ (reference sequence). The CDR3: CASREYIGYTF. The CDR3 DNA reads as TGTGCCAGCAGAGAATACATTGGCTACACCTTC.

This clone was detected once. The CDR3 DNA reads TGTGCCAGCAGCGCCAGGAGTGGGGAGGCCACAGATACGCAGTATTTT. Translation: CASSARSGEATDTQYF. The chain uses TRBV9 and TRBJ2-3; tentative D call: TRBD2 (6 bases). The V end lost 3 bases, the J end lost 2 bases, and 16 bases lay between the germline ends. Germline V CDR1 and CDR2: SGDLS, YYNGEE. The CDR3 is made up of 16 amino acids.

The rearrangement uses TRBV19 and TRBJ2-1; tentatively, D is TRBD2 (6 bases). V lost 9 bases and J lost 2, with 11 bases in between. Per germline, CDR1 LNHDA and CDR2 SQIVND (reference sequence). This CDR3 is built from 13 residues. CDR3 amino acids: CASGSRTYNEQFF. The CDR3 DNA reads TGTGCCAGCGGGAGTAGGACCTACAATGAGCAGTTCTTC.

J is TRBJ1-4 and V is TRBV21-1; TRBD1 is the table's D call, not checked against the DNA. TRBV21-1 is designated a pseudogene. This CDR3 contains 14 residues. The CDR3 DNA follows: TGTGCCAGCGGAAAGGCAGGGTGTCTCGAAAAACTGTTTTTT. As protein: CASGKAGCLEKLFF.